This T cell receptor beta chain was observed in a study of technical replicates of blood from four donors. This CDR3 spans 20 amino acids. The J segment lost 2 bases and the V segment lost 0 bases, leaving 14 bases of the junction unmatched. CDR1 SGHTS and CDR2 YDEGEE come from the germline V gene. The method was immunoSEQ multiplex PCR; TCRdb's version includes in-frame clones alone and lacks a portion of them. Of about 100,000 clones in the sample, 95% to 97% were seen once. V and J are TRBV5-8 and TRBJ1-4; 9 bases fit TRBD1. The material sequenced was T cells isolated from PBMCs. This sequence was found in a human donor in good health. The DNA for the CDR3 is TGTGCCAGCAGCTTGGGCGTGACAGGGGGTTATAGCCTGACTAATGAAAAACTGTTTTTT. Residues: CASSLGVTGGYSLTNEKLFF.